This TCR beta chain was sequenced during a study of T cells in Graves' hyperthyroidism and ophthalmopathy. Those patients with uncontrolled infection, other autoimmune disease, pregnancy or lactation were excluded. The authors took PBMCs from 10 ml fresh peripheral blood. This CDR3 comprises 18 residues. Looked up from germline, CDR1 is LNHDA and CDR2 is SQIVND (reference sequence). V gave up 1 base and J gave up 4 bases; unmatched junction bases: 9. Amplification of TCR beta CDR3 regions used RNA as the template. Primed by the HTBI set, a first-round RT-PCR was run on the TCR CDR3. TCRdb recomputed calls from the multiplex PCR reads with MiXCR, one row per CDR3 protein. The sample records about 400,000 distinct CDR3 sequences, around 15% being singletons.

What was sequenced was blood. This clonotype originated in a man aged 18 to 30 with Graves' ophthalmopathy. The chain couples TRBV19 to TRBJ2-2; 10 bases line up with TRBD1. CDR3 protein: CASSIGAGTGVRTGELFF. The CDR3 DNA reads TGTGCCAGTAGTATAGGCGCCGGGACAGGGGTGCGCACCGGGGAGCTGTTTTTT.